Sequencing of this T cell receptor beta chain was carried out in a study of human T cells and chemical hapten exposure. Background on the study: In the sensitization step, 2% DPC was placed on 2 cm by 2 cm of upper inner arm skin.

V was clipped by 2 bases and J by 4 bases, with 5 bases between them. This CDR3 spans 13 amino acids. Germline V gene sequence: CDR1 SGHVS, CDR2 FQNEAQ. Unique molecular identifiers were attached to individual cDNA molecules within the library. A single record per CDR3 protein comes from TCRdb applying MiXCR to the RACE reads. The data contain some 62,000 distinct CDR3 sequences, 8% to 13% of them singletons. This clonotype was counted between two and nine times. Indicated time point: patch test 3, about 24 weeks after DPC sensitization. Treatment here: therapeutic diphenylcyclopropenone sensitization with weekly scalp DPC. Alopecia patients deemed DPC-suitable, aged 18 to 70, excluding pregnancy. Unfractionated whole blood yielded total RNA.

V and J are TRBV7-8 and TRBJ2-2; D is unclear. The clonotype originates from a woman aged 25-40 years with alopecia areata. Some clones in this sample may be carry-over from other donors' samples. The sample in question was whole blood, obtained in connection with sensitization to the hapten diphenylcyclopropenone (DPC). The DNA for the CDR3 is TGTGCCAGCAGCTTATCGGGCACCGGGGAGCTGTTTTTT. Encoded protein: CASSLSGTGELFF.